A selection of T cell receptor beta chains follows, all from one sample in a study of blood T cells in healthy people across ages. In TCRdb, the 5' RACE reads were re-called with MiXCR into one record per CDR3 protein. The sample includes some 760,000 distinct CDR3 sequences, just under 25% of them seen just once. These sequences were also reported in another study, on T cells of mothers and their children.

The sequencing sample was made of blood. All receptors come from a boy younger than 18 in good health. The CDR3 runs from the conserved cysteine through the conserved F or W. The order of the fields is CDR3 length, J gene, V gene, clone size, D gene, CDR3 DNA, CDR3 protein. The D gene is left open where the match is weak. Only part of the rows carry a size: once, few, many, or a class if the clone is expanded.

CDR3 length: 15
J gene: TRBJ2-5
V gene: TRBV6-5
clone size: -
D gene: TRBD1
CDR3 DNA: TGTGCCAGCAGTTCCCGGGGACAGGGGCAAGAGACCCAGTACTTC
CDR3 protein: CASSSRGQGQETQYF

CDR3 length: 12
J gene: TRBJ1-6
V gene: TRBV24-1
clone size: few
D gene: -
CDR3 DNA: TGTGCCACCAGTGATGGGAATTCACCCCTCCACTTT
CDR3 protein: CATSDGNSPLHF

CDR3 length: 14
J gene: TRBJ2-7
V gene: TRBV29-1
clone size: many
D gene: -
CDR3 DNA: TGCAGCGTTGTTTCGCGGGGCGACACCTACGAGCAGTACTTC
CDR3 protein: CSVVSRGDTYEQYF

CDR3 length: 16
J gene: TRBJ1-1
V gene: TRBV7-3
clone size: -
D gene: -
CDR3 DNA: TGTGCCAGCAGCTTAAACGGCCAAGGTGACAGCACTGAAGCTTTCTTT
CDR3 protein: CASSLNGQGDSTEAFF

CDR3 length: 15
J gene: TRBJ1-2
V gene: TRBV5-5
clone size: few
D gene: -
CDR3 DNA: TGTGCCAGCAGTCCGACGGGTTATGGAACATATGGCTACACCTTC
CDR3 protein: CASSPTGYGTYGYTF

CDR3 length: 15
J gene: TRBJ1-1
V gene: TRBV11-2
clone size: -
D gene: -
CDR3 DNA: TGTGCCAGCAGCTCGAGTCAGGGAGTGAACACTGAAGCTTTCTTT
CDR3 protein: CASSSSQGVNTEAFF

CDR3 length: 16
J gene: TRBJ2-2
V gene: TRBV7-9
clone size: few
D gene: TRBD2
CDR3 DNA: TGTGCCAGCCTCCTCCTAACGGGGGGGAACACCGGGGAGCTGTTTTTT
CDR3 protein: CASLLLTGGNTGELFF

CDR3 length: 16
J gene: TRBJ2-5
V gene: TRBV7-9
clone size: few
D gene: -
CDR3 DNA: TGTGCCAGCAGCTTATTCACGCCAGCCTGGGGCGAGACCCAGTACTTC
CDR3 protein: CASSLFTPAWGETQYF

CDR3 length: 15
J gene: TRBJ2-7
V gene: TRBV4-1
clone size: few
D gene: -
CDR3 DNA: TGCGCCAGCAGCCAAGTGGCAGGGCCTTCCTACGAGCAGTACTTC
CDR3 protein: CASSQVAGPSYEQYF

CDR3 length: 15
J gene: TRBJ2-6
V gene: TRBV9
clone size: -
D gene: -
CDR3 DNA: TGTGCCAGCAGCGTAGGGGGTGGATTGTCCAACGTCCTGACTTTC
CDR3 protein: CASSVGGGLSNVLTF

CDR3 length: 13
J gene: TRBJ1-1
V gene: TRBV5-6
clone size: -
D gene: -
CDR3 DNA: TGTGCCAGCAGCTTGGGACATTACACTGAAGCTTTCTTT
CDR3 protein: CASSLGHYTEAFF

CDR3 length: 15
J gene: TRBJ2-3
V gene: TRBV7-6
clone size: -
D gene: -
CDR3 DNA: TGTGCCAGCAGCTCGAGGGGGATTAGTACAGATACGCAGTATTTT
CDR3 protein: CASSSRGISTDTQYF

CDR3 length: 15
J gene: TRBJ2-5
V gene: TRBV7-9
clone size: -
D gene: TRBD2
CDR3 DNA: TGTGCCAGCAGCTTATTCAGCGGGAGTTTCGAGACCCAGTACTTC
CDR3 protein: CASSLFSGSFETQYF

CDR3 length: 11
J gene: TRBJ2-1
V gene: TRBV4-2
clone size: -
D gene: -
CDR3 DNA: TGTGCCAGCAGCGCATCTCGGGAGCAGTTCTTC
CDR3 protein: CASSASREQFF

CDR3 length: 15
J gene: TRBJ2-5
V gene: TRBV24-1
clone size: -
D gene: -
CDR3 DNA: TGTGCCACCAGTGACTACCGGGACATACAAGAGACCCAGTACTTC
CDR3 protein: CATSDYRDIQETQYF

CDR3 length: 14
J gene: TRBJ2-7
V gene: TRBV28
clone size: -
D gene: TRBD2
CDR3 DNA: TGTGCCAGCAGTTTAAGGCGGGAGACTTACGAGCAGTACTTC
CDR3 protein: CASSLRRETYEQYF

CDR3 length: 14
J gene: TRBJ1-1
V gene: TRBV29-1
clone size: -
D gene: -
CDR3 DNA: TGCAGCGTTGAAGTACCAGGGCTGAACACTGAAGCTTTCTTT
CDR3 protein: CSVEVPGLNTEAFF

CDR3 length: 13
J gene: TRBJ2-3
V gene: TRBV11-1
clone size: few
D gene: -
CDR3 DNA: TGTGCCAGCAGCTCCATAGTAGGTGGTACGCAGTATTTT
CDR3 protein: CASSSIVGGTQYF

CDR3 length: 14
J gene: TRBJ2-7
V gene: TRBV18
clone size: few
D gene: -
CDR3 DNA: TGTGCCAGTTCAGAAGGGGCGGAAGTGAACGAGCAGTACTTC
CDR3 protein: CASSEGAEVNEQYF

CDR3 length: 16
J gene: TRBJ2-1
V gene: TRBV29-1
clone size: -
D gene: -
CDR3 DNA: TGCAGCGTTGAATGGGGCAGAGGCCCCTTATGGAATGAGCAGTTCTTC
CDR3 protein: CSVEWGRGPLWNEQFF

CDR3 length: 12
J gene: TRBJ1-2
V gene: TRBV20-1
clone size: -
D gene: -
CDR3 DNA: TGCAGTGCTATCGATGGCGGCTATGGCTACACCTTC
CDR3 protein: CSAIDGGYGYTF

CDR3 length: 13
J gene: TRBJ2-5
V gene: TRBV19
clone size: few
D gene: -
CDR3 DNA: TGTGCCAGTAGTGCCGGGCTCTGGGAGACCCAGTACTTC
CDR3 protein: CASSAGLWETQYF

CDR3 length: 16
J gene: TRBJ2-1
V gene: TRBV13
clone size: few
D gene: TRBD2
CDR3 DNA: TGTGCCAGCAGCTTCCCTACTAGCGGGGCCTACAATGAGCAGTTCTTC
CDR3 protein: CASSFPTSGAYNEQFF

CDR3 length: 12
J gene: TRBJ2-3
V gene: TRBV12-3/TRBV12-4
clone size: few
D gene: -
CDR3 DNA: TGTGCCAGCAGATTCAGCACAGATACGCAGTATTTT
CDR3 protein: CASRFSTDTQYF

CDR3 length: 12
J gene: TRBJ1-2
V gene: TRBV7-9
clone size: -
D gene: -
CDR3 DNA: TGTGCCAGCGTATTAACACAGGACGGCTACACCTTC
CDR3 protein: CASVLTQDGYTF

CDR3 length: 13
J gene: TRBJ2-4
V gene: TRBV29-1
clone size: few
D gene: -
CDR3 DNA: TGCAGCGTTGAAGGGGACCGGTTGGGCATTCAGTACTTC
CDR3 protein: CSVEGDRLGIQYF

CDR3 length: 17
J gene: TRBJ2-6
V gene: TRBV6-5
clone size: -
D gene: -
CDR3 DNA: TGTGCCAGCAGTTACGTTCGGACGGCCTCTGGGGCCAACGTCCTGACTTTC
CDR3 protein: CASSYVRTASGANVLTF

CDR3 length: 14
J gene: TRBJ2-5
V gene: TRBV20-1
clone size: few
D gene: -
CDR3 DNA: TGCAGTGCTAGAAGATGGGACGGAGGCTGGGCCCAGTACTTC
CDR3 protein: CSARRWDGGWAQYF

CDR3 length: 14
J gene: TRBJ2-7
V gene: TRBV7-2
clone size: -
D gene: -
CDR3 DNA: TGTGCCAGCAGCCCCTCTTACAGCTCCTACGAGCAGTACTTC
CDR3 protein: CASSPSYSSYEQYF

CDR3 length: 10
J gene: TRBJ1-2
V gene: TRBV29-1
clone size: -
D gene: -
CDR3 DNA: TGCAGCGTTGTGGCAGAAGGCTACACCTTC
CDR3 protein: CSVVAEGYTF

CDR3 length: 18
J gene: TRBJ2-7
V gene: TRBV29-1
clone size: few
D gene: TRBD1
CDR3 DNA: TGCAGCGTTGAAGCGGCGGAGACTAACAGGGGGCTGAACTACGAGCAGTACTTC
CDR3 protein: CSVEAAETNRGLNYEQYF

CDR3 length: 16
J gene: TRBJ2-5
V gene: TRBV6-5
clone size: few
D gene: -
CDR3 DNA: TGTGCCAGCAGTTACGGGAAAATAGATGGTTGGGAGACCCAGTACTTC
CDR3 protein: CASSYGKIDGWETQYF

CDR3 length: 15
J gene: TRBJ2-7
V gene: TRBV19
clone size: few
D gene: TRBD1
CDR3 DNA: TGTGCCAGTAGTACGAACAGGGACAGCACCTACGAGCAGTACTTC
CDR3 protein: CASSTNRDSTYEQYF